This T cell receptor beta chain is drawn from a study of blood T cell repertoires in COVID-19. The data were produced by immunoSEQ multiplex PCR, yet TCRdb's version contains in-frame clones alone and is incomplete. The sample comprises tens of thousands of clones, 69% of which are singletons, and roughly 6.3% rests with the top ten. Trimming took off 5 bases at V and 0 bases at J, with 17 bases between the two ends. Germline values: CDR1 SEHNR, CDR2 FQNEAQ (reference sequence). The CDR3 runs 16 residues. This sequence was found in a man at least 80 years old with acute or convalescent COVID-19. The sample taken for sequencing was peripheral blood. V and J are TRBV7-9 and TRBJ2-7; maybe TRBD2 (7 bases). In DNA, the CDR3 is TGTGCCAGCAGCAACGTCGGGGGGCTCAGCTCCTACGAGCAGTACTTC. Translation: CASSNVGGLSSYEQYF.